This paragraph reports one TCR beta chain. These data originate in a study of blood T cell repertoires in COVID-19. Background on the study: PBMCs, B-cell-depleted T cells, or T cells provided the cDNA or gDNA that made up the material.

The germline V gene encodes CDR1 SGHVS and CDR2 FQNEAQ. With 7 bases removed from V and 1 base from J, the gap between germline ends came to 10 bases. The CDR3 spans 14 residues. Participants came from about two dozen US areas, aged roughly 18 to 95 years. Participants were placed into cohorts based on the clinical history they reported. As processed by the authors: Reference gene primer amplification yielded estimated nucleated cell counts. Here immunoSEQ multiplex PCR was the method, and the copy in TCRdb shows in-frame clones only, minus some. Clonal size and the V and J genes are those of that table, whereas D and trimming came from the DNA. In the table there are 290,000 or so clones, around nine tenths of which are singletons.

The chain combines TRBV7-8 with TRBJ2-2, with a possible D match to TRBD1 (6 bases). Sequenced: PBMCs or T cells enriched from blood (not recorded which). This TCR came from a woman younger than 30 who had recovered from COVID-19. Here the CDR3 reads CASTTGRNTGELFF. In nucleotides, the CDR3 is TGTGCCAGCACCACAGGGAGGAACACCGGGGAGCTGTTTTTT.